One and the same sample provided the 20 T cell receptor beta chains below, sequenced in a study of blood T cell repertoires in COVID-19. Produced via immunoSEQ multiplex PCR; TCRdb's table is partial and in-frame only. The sample lists 60,000 to 75,000 clones, roughly 87% occurring once. Input material: peripheral blood. The receptors come from a woman over 75 with acute or convalescent COVID-19.

This clone was detected once. The rearrangement joins TRBV27 to TRBJ1-1; D is perhaps TRBD1 (6 bases). The CDR3 length is 14 residues. V gave up 7 bases and J gave up 7 bases, with 19 bases separating them. Germline lookup yields CDR1 MNHEY and CDR2 SMNVEV (reference sequence). This CDR3 reads CASTSVGGQLEAFF. CDR3 DNA sequence: TGTGCCAGCACATCAGTTGGGGGACAACTTGAAGCTTTCTTT.

The chain employs TRBV19 and TRBJ2-1; 12 bases agree with TRBD1. J gave up 6 bases and V 3 bases, and 6 bases lay outside the gene matches. Germline values: CDR1 LNHDA, CDR2 SQIVND (reference sequence). The CDR3 consists of 16 residues. The DNA of the CDR3 is TGTGCCAGTAGTATGCTGGGACAGGGGGCGCGCAATGAGCAGTTCTTC. It yields the protein CASSMLGQGARNEQFF.

This chain uses TRBV6-5 with TRBJ1-2; the D is unclear. CDR1 is MNHEY and CDR2 is SVGAGI in the germline V gene. V dropped 0 bases and J dropped 4 bases, with 12 bases sitting between them. This CDR3 is 15 amino acids long. As DNA, the CDR3 is TGTGCCAGCAGTTACTCGGGCGGGATCGGCTATGGCTACACCTTC. Its protein product is CASSYSGGIGYGYTF.

The chain carries TRBV7-2 and TRBJ1-5; D is possibly TRBD1 (6 bases). CDR3 size: 17 residues. The V gene lost 5 bases and the J gene lost 0 bases, with 17 bases spanning the gap. Germline lookup yields CDR1 SGHTA and CDR2 FQGNSA. The CDR3 DNA reads TGTGCCAGCAGCCCTAGTGGGGGCAGGGGTAGCAATCAGCCCCAGCATTTT. Protein: CASSPSGGRGSNQPQHF.

The chain has TRBV4-2 and TRBJ2-7, with 10 positions matching TRBD2. In germline, CDR1 is LGHNA, CDR2 YNFKEQ. The CDR3 has 15 residues. Trimming removed 3 bases from V and 4 bases from J; junction bases left unmatched: 6. The CDR3 DNA reads as TGTGCCAGCAGCCAGGCGAGCGGGAGGGTGTACGAGCAGTACTTC. As protein: CASSQASGRVYEQYF.

The chain is built from TRBV7-9 and TRBJ1-1; 7 bases line up with TRBD1. The CDR3 length is 16 residues. CDR1 SEHNR and CDR2 FQNEAQ come from the germline V gene (reference sequence). V was pared by 5 bases and J by 0 bases, with 9 bases of the junction left unmatched. The CDR3 DNA reads as TGTGCCAGCAGCCGACTGACAGGGATGATGAACACTGAAGCTTTCTTT. Its translation: CASSRLTGMMNTEAFF.

The sample holds one count of this clone. This chain joins TRBV7-6 and TRBJ1-6, with D possibly being TRBD1 (5 bases). This CDR3 region has 15 residues. The germline CDR1 and CDR2 sequences are SGHVS and FNYEAQ. V gave up 1 base and J gave up 8 bases, with 12 bases separating them. The CDR3 nucleotides read TGTGCCAGCAGCTTAGGGGCAGGGTCTTATTCACCCCTCCACTTT. Translating gives CASSLGAGSYSPLHF.

As to this clone: The identical CDR3 is also encoded by other nucleotide sequences in the sample. The V and J genes are TRBV7-2 and TRBJ2-5; D unclear. This CDR3 contains 11 residues. Germline assignment: CDR1 SGHTA and CDR2 FQGNSA. V dropped 5 bases and J dropped 5 bases, with 6 bases sitting between them. Here the CDR3 DNA reads TGTGCCAGCAGCCCTAGGGAGACCCAGTACTTC. This gives the protein CASSPRETQYF.

This rearrangement joins TRBV6-1 to TRBJ1-2, with 8 bases aligning to TRBD1. V was clipped by 1 base and J by 12 bases; unmatched bases: 4. Per the germline V gene, CDR1 is MNHNS and CDR2 is SASEGT. The CDR3 spans 12 residues. The CDR3 nucleotides read TGTGCCAGCAGTGAAGGGACAGGGTTAAACACCTTC. This gives the protein CASSEGTGLNTF.

The V gene is TRBV3-1 (or the pseudogene TRBV3-2), the J gene TRBJ1-2; D gene uncertain. The germline V gene encodes CDR1 LGHDT and CDR2 YNNKEL (reference sequence). This CDR3 is built from 12 residues. The V and J ends lost 1 base and 8 bases respectively, with 8 bases between them. CDR3 sequence (DNA): TGTGCCAGCAGCCAAGCCCGAGTAGGCTACACCTTC. Amino acid sequence: CASSQARVGYTF.

The chain links TRBV5-1 to TRBJ1-2, with 9 bases aligning to TRBD1. From germline, CDR1 is SGHRS and CDR2 YFSETQ. With V trimmed by 3 bases and J by 6 bases, 9 bases remained unmatched. This CDR3 has 15 residues. The CDR3 DNA reads TGCGCCAGCAGCTCACGGGGACAGGGATTTGATGGCTACACCTTC. The encoded protein is CASSSRGQGFDGYTF.

In its sample, this clone was seen a few times. The chain employs TRBV19 and TRBJ1-1; 7 bases fit TRBD1. The CDR3 spans 16 residues. The junction had 7 bases not matched to a gene; V was cut back by 2 bases and J by 1 base. Looked up from germline, CDR1 is LNHDA and CDR2 is SQIVND (reference sequence). DNA of the CDR3: TGTGCCAGTAGTATACCTAAGGGGGCTGGGAACACTGAAGCTTTCTTT. It translates to CASSIPKGAGNTEAFF.

This sequence joins TRBV29-1 and TRBJ2-7, with TRBD2 identical over 8 bases. The CDR3 spans 12 residues. Germline V lookup: CDR1 SQVTM, CDR2 ANQGSEA. The trim removed 6 bases at V and 6 bases at J, leaving 7 bases unmatched. CDR3 residues: CSVGTRSREQYF. The CDR3 DNA is TGCAGCGTAGGGACTAGAAGTCGCGAGCAGTACTTC.

The chain recombines TRBV7-2 with TRBJ1-3; D call uncertain. The germline V gene encodes CDR1 SGHTA and CDR2 FQGNSA. V shed 5 bases and J shed 0 bases, with 8 bases lying between them. The CDR3 spans 14 residues. CDR3 nucleotides: TGTGCCAGCAGCAAGGACTTCTCTGGAAACACCATATATTTT. It codes for CASSKDFSGNTIYF.

The chain combines TRBV5-6 with TRBJ1-2; 8 bases agree with TRBD1. Germline V gene lookup returns CDR1 SGHDT and CDR2 YYEEEE. With V trimmed by 7 bases and J by 4 bases, 15 bases remained unmatched. This CDR3 contains 16 residues. CDR3 bases: TGTGCCAGCCGGACAGGGATTATCAGCGAGGGCTATGGCTACACCTTC. This codes for CASRTGIISEGYGYTF. Together with reference TRBV5-6 and TRBJ1-2, the CDR3 gives the full variable domain: DAGVTQSPTHLIKTRGQQVTLRCSPKSGHDTVSWYQQALGQGPQFIFQYYEEEERQRGNFPDRFSGHQFPNYSSELNVNALLLGDSALYLCASRTGIISEGYGYTFGSGTRLTVV.

The rearrangement uses TRBV19 and TRBJ2-3; 10 positions agree with TRBD1. This CDR3 has 16 amino acids. With V trimmed by 5 bases and J by 4 bases, 9 bases remained unmatched. CDR1 and CDR2 (germline): LNHDA, SQIVND (reference sequence). The CDR3 sequence: CASSQPGQGLADTQYF. DNA of the CDR3: TGTGCCAGTAGTCAGCCGGGACAGGGGTTGGCAGATACGCAGTATTTT.

For the CDR3, the DNA is TGTGCCAGCAGCTTGGACGGGGGTGGTACCTACGAGCAGTACTTC. Translation gives CASSLDGGGTYEQYF. The chain combines TRBV5-4 with TRBJ2-7; a weak D match, TRBD2 (6 bases). This CDR3 has 15 residues. With 0 bases removed from V and 2 bases from J, the gap between germline ends came to 12 bases. The germline V gene encodes CDR1 SGHNT and CDR2 YYREEE (reference sequence).

CDR3: CACFLTDMNEQYF. The CDR3 nucleotides are TGTGCCTGCTTTCTGACAGATATGAACGAGCAGTACTTC. The gene calls are TRBV30 and TRBJ2-7, with D possibly matching TRBD1 (5 bases). The V gene lost 6 bases and the J gene lost 5 bases, with 17 bases spanning the gap. From germline, CDR1 is GTSNPN and CDR2 SVGIG (reference sequence). The CDR3 covers 13 residues. Using reference TRBV30 and TRBJ2-7 for the parts outside the CDR3, the full variable domain is SQTIHQWPATLVQPVGSPLSLECTVEGTSNPNLYWYRQAAGRGLQLLFYSVGIGQISSEVPQNLSASRPQDRQFILSSKKLLLSDSGFYLCACFLTDMNEQYFGPGTRLTVT.

This chain joins TRBV7-2 and TRBJ2-2; 11 positions agree with TRBD2. Germline CDR1 and CDR2: SGHTA and FQGNSA. This CDR3 has 16 residues. The J segment lost 7 bases and the V segment lost 6 bases, leaving 10 bases of the junction unmatched. CDR3 protein: CASRPTSGRSGGELFF. The CDR3 DNA is TGTGCCAGCAGACCCACTAGCGGGAGATCCGGCGGGGAGCTGTTTTTT.

The rearrangement uses TRBV5-1 and TRBJ1-6, with D perhaps TRBD1 (6 bases). Germline CDR1 is SGHRS and CDR2 is YFSETQ. The CDR3 spans 16 residues. The V and J ends lost 1 base and 0 bases respectively, with 8 bases between them. DNA of the CDR3: TGCGCCAGCAGCTTGACGGACAGCTCCTATAATTCACCCCTCCACTTT. This encodes CASSLTDSSYNSPLHF.